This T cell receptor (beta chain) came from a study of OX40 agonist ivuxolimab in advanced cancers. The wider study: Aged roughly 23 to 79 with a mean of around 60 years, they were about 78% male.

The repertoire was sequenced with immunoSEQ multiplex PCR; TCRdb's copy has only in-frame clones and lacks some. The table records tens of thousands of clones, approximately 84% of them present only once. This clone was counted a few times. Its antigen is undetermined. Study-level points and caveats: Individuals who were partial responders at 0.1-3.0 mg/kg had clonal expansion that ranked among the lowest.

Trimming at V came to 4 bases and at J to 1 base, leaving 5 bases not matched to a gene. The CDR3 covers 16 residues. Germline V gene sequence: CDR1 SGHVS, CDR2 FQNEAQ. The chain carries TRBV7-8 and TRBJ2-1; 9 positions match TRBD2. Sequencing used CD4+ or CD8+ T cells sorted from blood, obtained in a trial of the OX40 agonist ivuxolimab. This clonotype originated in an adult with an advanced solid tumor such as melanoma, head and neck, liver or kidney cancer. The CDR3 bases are TGTGCCAGCAGCTCGACTAGCGGCCCGTCCTACAATGAGCAGTTCTTC. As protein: CASSSTSGPSYNEQFF.